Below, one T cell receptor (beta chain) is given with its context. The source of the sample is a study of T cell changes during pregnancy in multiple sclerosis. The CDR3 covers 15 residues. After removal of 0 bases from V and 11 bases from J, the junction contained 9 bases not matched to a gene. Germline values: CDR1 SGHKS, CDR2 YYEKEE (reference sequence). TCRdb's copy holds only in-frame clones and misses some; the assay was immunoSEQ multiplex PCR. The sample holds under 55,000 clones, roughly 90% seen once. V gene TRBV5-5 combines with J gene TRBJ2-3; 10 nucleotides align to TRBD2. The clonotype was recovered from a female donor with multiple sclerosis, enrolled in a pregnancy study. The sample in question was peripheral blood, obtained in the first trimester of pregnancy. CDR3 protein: CASSLGKTSGARQYF. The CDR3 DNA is TGTGCCAGCAGCTTGGGTAAAACTAGCGGGGCTAGGCAGTATTTT.